This TCR beta chain is from a study of STAT3 mutations in large granular lymphocyte leukemia. General study results and limits: Differing intervals and regimens complicate linking therapy response to clone burden. In T-cell large granular lymphocyte leukemia, about half of patients showed multiple immunodominant subclonotypes. Some patients had persisting codominant clonotypes that could mask small clones.

Note on this clone: Antigen specificity is unknown.

The repertoire was sequenced with immunoSEQ multiplex PCR; TCRdb's copy has only in-frame clones and lacks some. This table holds thousands of clones, about 39% found once. From germline, CDR1 is KGHSH and CDR2 LQKENI. With V trimmed by 8 bases and J by 2 bases, 5 bases remained unmatched. The CDR3 loop spans 15 amino acids. What was sequenced was peripheral blood mononuclear cells. V and J are TRBV18 and TRBJ2-2; TRBD1 matches at 10 bases. The sequence derives from a man in his 60s with T-cell large granular lymphocyte leukemia. Some clones in this sample may be carry-over from other donors' samples. DNA for the CDR3: TGTGCCAGCGGACAGGGGGGCCCTAACACCGGGGAGCTGTTTTTT. This sequence encodes CASGQGGPNTGELFF.